The subject of this entry is one T cell receptor beta chain. Per the germline V gene, CDR1 is MNHEY and CDR2 is SMNVEV (reference sequence). The CDR3 covers 14 residues. V was pared by 6 bases and J by 4 bases, with 9 bases of the junction left unmatched. This sample is part of a study of blood T cell repertoires in COVID-19. Overall study: Collection of acute and convalescent COVID-19 samples took place in the United States, Italy and Spain. Nucleic acid was either cDNA or gDNA, and it came from T cells, B-cell-depleted T cells, or PBMCs.

Authors' processing steps: Using reference gene primer amplification, nucleated cell counts were estimated. TCRdb's table, derived via immunoSEQ multiplex PCR, lists solely in-frame clones and lacks some. V, J and clone size are those of that table, while D and trimming were read from the DNA. The sample has around 75,000 clones; 79% are singletons. V usage is TRBV27 and J usage is TRBJ2-7, with 7 bases matching TRBD2. This receptor was taken from an elderly woman with active or convalescent COVID-19. The specimen was peripheral blood. CDR3 residues: CASSRGGTVYEQYF. CDR3 coding DNA: TGTGCCAGCAGCCGCGGGGGAACGGTATACGAGCAGTACTTC.